The entry below describes one T cell receptor (beta chain). This specimen comes from a study of blood T cell repertoires in COVID-19. Study-wide background: Both acute and convalescent COVID-19 samples were obtained from the United States, Italy and Spain. PBMCs, B-cell-depleted T cells, or T cells were the source of the cDNA or gDNA that made up the material.

In the authors' methods: Using reference gene primer amplification, nucleated cell counts were estimated. Profiling relied on immunoSEQ multiplex PCR, and the TCRdb table lists in-frame clones only, not all of them. That table supplies the V and J calls and clone size; D and trimming were determined from the DNA. The top ten hold about 3.8% of the sample, which has 90,000 to 110,000 clones, 85% seen once. Germline values: CDR1 SGHTA, CDR2 FQGNSA. The J segment lost 9 bases and the V segment lost 5 bases, leaving 9 bases of the junction unmatched. The CDR3 sequence is 15 residues long. Specimen: peripheral blood. The receptor was isolated from a man aged 45 to 65 with acute or convalescent COVID-19. This rearrangement joins TRBV7-2 to TRBJ2-1; 11 bases are shared with TRBD2. CDR3 in DNA: TGTGCCAGCAGCATGCGACTAGCGGGAAAGGTTGAGCAGTTCTTC. This gives the protein CASSMRLAGKVEQFF.